This T cell receptor beta chain is from a study of CD8 T cells in Susac syndrome. The RNA, roughly 0.45 to 1 ug, was put through reverse transcription using random hexamers. The amplification used immunoSEQ multiplex PCR on TCR beta CDR3; it spanned 54 Vbeta and 13 Jbeta. TCRdb analysed the immunoSEQ multiplex PCR reads with MiXCR anew, one entry per CDR3 protein. The sample lists approximately 160,000 distinct CDR3 sequences, 93% occurring once. CDR3 size: 13 residues. Germline CDR1 and CDR2: SGHAT and FQNNGV. V shed 5 bases and J shed 7 bases, with 12 bases lying between them. High-throughput TCR beta sequencing covered peripheral CD8+ and CD4+ T cells.

The receptor comes from a human donor in good health. The chain combines TRBV11-2 with TRBJ1-3; D remains unclear. The specimen sequenced was CD4+ T cells from PBMCs. CDR3 coding DNA: TGTGCCAGCAGCCCCGGTAGGAGCAACACCATATATTTT. Protein product: CASSPGRSNTIYF.